This is a list of T cell receptor beta chains from one sample in a study of T cell repertoires in cytomegalovirus infection. One entry per CDR3 protein, called by TCRdb with MiXCR from the reads. Of some 150,000 distinct CDR3 sequences listed, around 20% were seen once; the top ten hold 10% to 11%. The sample taken for sequencing was PBMCs. The receptors shown here come from a human donor in good health (CMV status not recorded). Some clones in this sample may be carry-over from other donors' samples. The conserved cysteine and the conserved F or W are not part of the CDR3 here. Each record gives: V gene, D gene, J gene, CDR3 protein. D genes are given only for firm matches.

v_gene: TRBV3-1; d_gene: NA; j_gene: TRBJ2-2; CDR3aa: ASSPGNTGELF
v_gene: TRBV7-2; d_gene: NA; j_gene: TRBJ1-1; CDR3aa: ASSWTANTEAF
v_gene: TRBV6-2/TRBV6-3; d_gene: NA; j_gene: TRBJ2-4; CDR3aa: ASSQNKNIQY
v_gene: TRBV7-2; d_gene: TRBD2; j_gene: TRBJ2-2; CDR3aa: ASSLQREGPGELF
v_gene: TRBV7-2; d_gene: TRBD1; j_gene: TRBJ1-2; CDR3aa: ASSLRAPGTGVGYT
v_gene: TRBV27; d_gene: NA; j_gene: TRBJ1-4; CDR3aa: ASSRNPEATNEKLF
v_gene: TRBV12-3/TRBV12-4; d_gene: NA; j_gene: TRBJ2-7; CDR3aa: ASSLFTGQSPYEQY
v_gene: TRBV29-1; d_gene: NA; j_gene: TRBJ1-1; CDR3aa: SVAEGSGDSEAF
v_gene: TRBV28; d_gene: NA; j_gene: TRBJ1-4; CDR3aa: ASSSPTASNEKLF
v_gene: TRBV7-2; d_gene: NA; j_gene: TRBJ2-7; CDR3aa: ASSLGTNYEQY
v_gene: TRBV6-4; d_gene: NA; j_gene: TRBJ1-6; CDR3aa: ASSDQEVSVSPLH
v_gene: TRBV5-1; d_gene: NA; j_gene: TRBJ2-1; CDR3aa: ASSVGGEQF
v_gene: TRBV7-3; d_gene: TRBD1; j_gene: TRBJ2-2; CDR3aa: ASSPITGTGDTGELF
v_gene: TRBV6-2/TRBV6-3; d_gene: NA; j_gene: TRBJ2-1; CDR3aa: ASSWRQSKYYNEQF
v_gene: TRBV6-2/TRBV6-3; d_gene: TRBD1; j_gene: TRBJ2-1; CDR3aa: ASSSNLGQGQMYEQF
v_gene: TRBV25-1; d_gene: NA; j_gene: TRBJ1-4; CDR3aa: ASTLNSPGRSEKLF
v_gene: TRBV7-6; d_gene: NA; j_gene: TRBJ1-4; CDR3aa: ASSPQTGATNEKLF
v_gene: TRBV25-1; d_gene: NA; j_gene: TRBJ1-2; CDR3aa: ASSSRDWGYGYT
v_gene: TRBV20-1; d_gene: TRBD2; j_gene: TRBJ2-7; CDR3aa: SGAGLYEQY
v_gene: TRBV6-5; d_gene: NA; j_gene: TRBJ1-1; CDR3aa: ASLPPTGKTEAF
v_gene: TRBV25-1; d_gene: NA; j_gene: TRBJ2-5; CDR3aa: ASSDPTPLHRENDIQETQY
v_gene: TRBV7-2; d_gene: TRBD1; j_gene: TRBJ1-1; CDR3aa: ASSLGGTGGATF
v_gene: TRBV7-2; d_gene: TRBD2; j_gene: TRBJ2-4; CDR3aa: ASSLGGGLAKNIQY
v_gene: TRBV29-1; d_gene: NA; j_gene: TRBJ2-5; CDR3aa: SVEGGAQETQY
v_gene: TRBV7-2; d_gene: NA; j_gene: TRBJ2-2; CDR3aa: ASSPTREGGELF
v_gene: TRBV2; d_gene: NA; j_gene: TRBJ1-1; CDR3aa: ASSPGASNTEAF
v_gene: TRBV12-3/TRBV12-4; d_gene: NA; j_gene: TRBJ1-5; CDR3aa: ASSLQGTPWPQH
v_gene: TRBV7-8; d_gene: NA; j_gene: TRBJ2-3; CDR3aa: ASSEPADTQY
v_gene: TRBV29-1; d_gene: TRBD2; j_gene: TRBJ2-1; CDR3aa: SVGGPEGRALYNEQF
v_gene: TRBV19; d_gene: NA; j_gene: TRBJ2-1; CDR3aa: ASSLSANSYNEQF
v_gene: TRBV5-1; d_gene: NA; j_gene: TRBJ2-3; CDR3aa: ASSSGQGLHTDTQY
v_gene: TRBV9; d_gene: NA; j_gene: TRBJ2-7; CDR3aa: ASSVATGDTYEQY
v_gene: TRBV7-8; d_gene: TRBD2; j_gene: TRBJ2-1; CDR3aa: ASSLAGGPGYEQF
v_gene: TRBV20-1; d_gene: NA; j_gene: TRBJ1-1; CDR3aa: SARPQLGAF
v_gene: TRBV6-8; d_gene: TRBD1; j_gene: TRBJ2-5; CDR3aa: ASSSTDRVETQY
v_gene: TRBV6-5; d_gene: TRBD1; j_gene: TRBJ1-5; CDR3aa: ASSPDRAYQPQH
v_gene: TRBV12-3/TRBV12-4; d_gene: NA; j_gene: TRBJ1-5; CDR3aa: AGSLAGRNQPQH
v_gene: TRBV7-3; d_gene: NA; j_gene: TRBJ2-3; CDR3aa: ASSLQSGAWDTQY
v_gene: TRBV2; d_gene: NA; j_gene: TRBJ1-2; CDR3aa: ASSPSWGYT
v_gene: TRBV28; d_gene: TRBD1; j_gene: TRBJ2-7; CDR3aa: ASSFSETGNYEQY
v_gene: TRBV7-8; d_gene: NA; j_gene: TRBJ2-1; CDR3aa: ASSPSQGIYNEQF
v_gene: TRBV6-6; d_gene: NA; j_gene: TRBJ2-7; CDR3aa: ASRPGTAFEQY
v_gene: TRBV6-5; d_gene: TRBD1; j_gene: TRBJ1-6; CDR3aa: ASSYTTGSDSPLH
v_gene: TRBV7-3; d_gene: TRBD2; j_gene: TRBJ2-7; CDR3aa: ASSLEPSGTYEQY
v_gene: TRBV19; d_gene: NA; j_gene: TRBJ2-7; CDR3aa: ASSAIIRRGEQY
v_gene: TRBV12-3/TRBV12-4; d_gene: NA; j_gene: TRBJ1-6; CDR3aa: ASSRGNSPLH
v_gene: TRBV11-2; d_gene: NA; j_gene: TRBJ1-5; CDR3aa: ASSLDQDQPQH
v_gene: TRBV10-3; d_gene: TRBD1; j_gene: TRBJ2-7; CDR3aa: ASSGQERYEQY
v_gene: TRBV29-1; d_gene: NA; j_gene: TRBJ2-3; CDR3aa: SVEGYRDTQY
v_gene: TRBV6-2/TRBV6-3; d_gene: NA; j_gene: TRBJ2-3; CDR3aa: ASSYPATSTDTQY
v_gene: TRBV28; d_gene: TRBD2; j_gene: TRBJ2-1; CDR3aa: ASMGAGTYNEQF
v_gene: TRBV29-1; d_gene: NA; j_gene: TRBJ2-5; CDR3aa: SVEGAQETQY
v_gene: TRBV28; d_gene: NA; j_gene: TRBJ1-5; CDR3aa: ASSFGGQSQPQH
v_gene: TRBV7-2; d_gene: NA; j_gene: TRBJ2-1; CDR3aa: ASTFGQHNEQF